This TCR beta chain originates from a study of T cell changes during pregnancy in multiple sclerosis (dated by TCRdb to 2018 to 2020). Turning to the overall study: The study examined how the T cell repertoire changed over the course of pregnancy in women with multiple sclerosis.

This clone is considered medium-sized (0.01 to 0.1%). Its binding antigen is unknown. Qualities for individual bases were not recorded, and no much larger clone is one base off. The protocol used for the library was the immunoSEQ multiplex PCR assay. As stored in TCRdb, this immuneACCESS dataset retains in-frame rearrangements with V and J assigned. A fraction of the clones does not appear; measured against another copy, unresolved V genes explain less than half of the discrepancy, and the remainder lacks a known reason. In this sample the table shows roughly 41,000 clones, roughly 90% of which occur a single time. In total, the top ten clones hold about 7% of the sample. Relative to germline, V is missing 5 bases and J is missing 4 bases, with 5 bases of the junction outside any gene match. The germline V gene provides CDR1 MNHNS and CDR2 SASEGT. Its CDR3 holds 14 amino acids, cysteine through phenylalanine. The read is trimmed to its CDR3 DNA, 42 bases read in frame from base 1.

The chain is encoded by TRBV6-1 joined to TRBJ1-5; 7 bases in the junction line up with TRBD1. This receptor was identified in a female donor with multiple sclerosis, enrolled in a pregnancy study. The sequenced sample was CD8+ T cells from peripheral blood mononuclear cells, obtained in the third trimester of pregnancy. In nucleotide form, the sequence is TGTGCCAGCAGTTCCGGGACAGAGAATCAGCCCCAGCATTTT. The translation is CASSSGTENQPQHF.